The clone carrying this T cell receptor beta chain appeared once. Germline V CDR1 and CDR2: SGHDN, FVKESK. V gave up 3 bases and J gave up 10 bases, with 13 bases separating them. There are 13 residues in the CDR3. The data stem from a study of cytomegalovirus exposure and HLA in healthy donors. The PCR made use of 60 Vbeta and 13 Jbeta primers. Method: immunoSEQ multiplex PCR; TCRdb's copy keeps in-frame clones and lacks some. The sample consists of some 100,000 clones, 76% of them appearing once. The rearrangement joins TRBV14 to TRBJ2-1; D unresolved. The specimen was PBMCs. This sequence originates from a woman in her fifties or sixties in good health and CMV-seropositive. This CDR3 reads CASSQQTVEEQFF. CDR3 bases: TGTGCCAGCAGCCAGCAAACGGTGGAGGAGCAGTTCTTC.